This passage covers 3 T cell receptor beta chains from one sample sequenced in a study of shared clonotypes between healthy human individuals. TCRdb keeps only in-frame clones here, not all; method: immunoSEQ multiplex PCR. The data contain about 230,000 clones, under 80% of them singletons. Sequenced: memory CD4+ T cells sorted from blood. Subset meaning: CD45RA-negative fraction. The origin of the receptors is a young man in good health.

The chain recombines TRBV6-1 with TRBJ1-5; TRBD1 matches at 7 bases. Germline V lookup: CDR1 MNHNS, CDR2 SASEGT. Trimming cost V 7 bases and J 7 bases; bases outside gene matches: 13. The CDR3 has 15 residues. In DNA, the CDR3 is TGTGCCAGCATTAGCGCTCCGGGACAGTACCAGCCCCAGCATTTT. Its protein is CASISAPGQYQPQHF.

The V call is TRBV10-3, the J call TRBJ2-5; D unresolved. CDR3 size: 14 residues. V lost 3 bases and J 2 bases, leaving 10 bases between the germline ends. CDR1 is ENHRY, CDR2 SYGVKD, per germline. The CDR3 DNA reads as TGTGCCATCAGTGAAGGTGCGGAACAAGAGACCCAGTACTTC. This codes for CAISEGAEQETQYF.

This clone was found a few times. The chain recombines TRBV28 with TRBJ1-2, with TRBD1 matching 7 bases. This CDR3 is 13 amino acids long. V shed 3 bases, J shed 8 bases, and the junction held 6 bases outside the gene matches. CDR1 and CDR2 (germline): MDHEN, SYDVKM. CDR3 bases: TGTGCCAGCAGTTTGATGACAGGGATCGGCTACACCTTC. This gives the protein CASSLMTGIGYTF.